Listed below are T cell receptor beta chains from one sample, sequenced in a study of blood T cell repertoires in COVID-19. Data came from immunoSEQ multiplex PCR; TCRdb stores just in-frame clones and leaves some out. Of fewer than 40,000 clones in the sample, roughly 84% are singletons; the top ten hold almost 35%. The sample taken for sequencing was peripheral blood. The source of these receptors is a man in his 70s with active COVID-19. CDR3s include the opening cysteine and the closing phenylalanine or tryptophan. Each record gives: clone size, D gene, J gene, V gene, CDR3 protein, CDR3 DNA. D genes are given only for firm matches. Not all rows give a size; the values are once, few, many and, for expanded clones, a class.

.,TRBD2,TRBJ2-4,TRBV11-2,CASRRREVKNIQYF,TGTGCCAGCAGGAGGCGGGAGGTCAAAAACATTCAGTACTTC
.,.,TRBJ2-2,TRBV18,CASSPPEPANTGELFF,TGTGCCAGCTCACCACCGGAGCCCGCGAACACCGGGGAGCTGTTTTTT
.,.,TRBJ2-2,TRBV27,CASSGQTGELFF,TGTGCCAGCAGCGGACAGACCGGGGAGCTGTTTTTT
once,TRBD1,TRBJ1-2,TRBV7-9,CASSYGTEAFRGYTF,TGTGCCAGCAGCTACGGGACAGAGGCTTTCCGTGGCTACACCTTC
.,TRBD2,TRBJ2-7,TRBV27,CASRDEGRVSEEQQYF,TGTGCCAGCAGGGATGAGGGGAGGGTTTCGGAGGAACAGCAGTACTTC
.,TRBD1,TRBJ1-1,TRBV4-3,CASSQALDRMNTEAFF,TGCGCCAGCAGCCAAGCGCTGGACAGGATGAACACTGAAGCTTTCTTT
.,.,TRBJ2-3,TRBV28,CASSTLTQGVSSTDTQYF,TGTGCCAGCAGTACGCTCACCCAAGGGGTCTCTAGCACAGATACGCAGTATTTT
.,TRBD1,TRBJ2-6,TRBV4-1,CASSQAGTGSGANVLTF,TGCGCCAGCAGCCAAGCAGGGACAGGCTCTGGGGCCAACGTCCTGACTTTC
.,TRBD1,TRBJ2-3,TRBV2,CASSVFPTGEIDTQYF,TGTGCCAGCAGTGTTTTTCCGACAGGGGAAATAGATACGCAGTATTTT
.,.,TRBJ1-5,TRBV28,CASSIDSVYQPQHF,TGTGCCAGCAGTATCGACAGCGTCTATCAGCCCCAGCATTTT
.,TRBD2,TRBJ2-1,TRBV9,CASSVLAGGHHEQFF,TGTGCCAGCAGCGTTCTTGCGGGGGGGCACCATGAGCAGTTCTTC
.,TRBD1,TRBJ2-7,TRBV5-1,CASSFGGQGDGEQYF,TGCGCCAGCAGCTTTGGGGGACAGGGGGACGGCGAGCAGTACTTC
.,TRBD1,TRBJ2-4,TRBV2,CASRWDSRAKNIQYF,TGTGCCAGCAGATGGGACAGTCGGGCCAAAAACATTCAGTACTTC
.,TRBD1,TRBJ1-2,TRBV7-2,CASSMPGDRGDYGYTF,TGTGCCAGCAGCATGCCGGGGGACAGGGGAGACTATGGCTACACCTTC
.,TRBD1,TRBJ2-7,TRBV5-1,CASSYVTGDSYEQYF,TGCGCCAGCAGCTATGTGACAGGGGATTCCTACGAGCAGTACTTC
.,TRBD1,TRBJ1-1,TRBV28,CASSPRQGSHTEAFF,TGTGCCAGCAGTCCGAGACAGGGGTCGCACACTGAAGCTTTCTTT
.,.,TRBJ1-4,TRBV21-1,CASSKGQGVMNEKLFF,TGTGCCAGCAGCAAAGGACAGGGCGTAATGAATGAAAAACTGTTTTTT
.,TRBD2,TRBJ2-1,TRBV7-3,CASSLAASGRGEQFF,TGTGCCAGCAGCTTAGCAGCTAGCGGGAGGGGTGAGCAGTTCTTC
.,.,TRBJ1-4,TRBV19,CASSGDFNEKLFF,TGTGCCAGTAGTGGGGACTTCAATGAAAAACTGTTTTTT
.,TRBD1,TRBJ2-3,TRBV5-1,CASRPLQGARVTDTQYF,TGCGCCAGCAGGCCCTTACAGGGGGCGCGGGTCACAGATACGCAGTATTTT
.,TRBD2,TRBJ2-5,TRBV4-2,CASSQGLAGGETQYF,TGTGCCAGCAGCCAAGGACTAGCGGGGGGTGAGACCCAGTACTTC
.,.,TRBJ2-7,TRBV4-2,CASSPGAGSSYEQYF,TGTGCCAGCAGCCCAGGGGCAGGGAGCTCCTACGAGCAGTACTTC
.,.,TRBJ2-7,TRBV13,CASSLWGNRYEQYF,TGTGCCAGCAGCTTATGGGGAAACAGGTACGAGCAGTACTTC
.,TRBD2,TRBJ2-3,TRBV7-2,CASSLAPLAGGTDTQYF,TGTGCCAGCAGCTTAGCTCCGCTAGCGGGGGGCACAGATACGCAGTATTTT
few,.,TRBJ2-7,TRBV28,CASSLGTSSSYEQYF,TGTGCCAGCAGTTTAGGGACTTCGAGCTCCTACGAGCAGTACTTC
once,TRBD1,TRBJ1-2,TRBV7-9,CASSLARDRGLYGYTF,TGTGCCAGCAGCTTAGCCAGGGACAGGGGGCTCTATGGCTACACCTTC
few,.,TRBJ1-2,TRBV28,CASSYGQAYGYTF,TGTGCCAGCAGTTATGGGCAGGCCTATGGCTACACCTTC
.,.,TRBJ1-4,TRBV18,CASSADSLPNEKLFF,TGTGCCAGCTCAGCGGACAGCTTGCCTAATGAAAAACTGTTTTTT
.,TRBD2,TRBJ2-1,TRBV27,CASSSLAGSGDEQFF,TGTGCCAGCAGTTCCTTAGCGGGGTCGGGGGATGAGCAGTTCTTC
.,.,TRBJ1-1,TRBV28,CASSLPGGRAEAFF,TGTGCCAGCAGTTTACCGGGGGGCCGGGCTGAAGCTTTCTTT
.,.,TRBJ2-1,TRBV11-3,CASSAVGGKGNEQFF,TGTGCCAGCAGCGCAGTCGGCGGGAAGGGCAATGAGCAGTTCTTC
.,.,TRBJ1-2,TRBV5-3,CARSCSRRVVDGYTF,TGTGCCAGAAGCTGCTCACGGAGAGTCGTGGATGGCTACACCTTC
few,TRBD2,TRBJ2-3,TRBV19,CASTPGPSGGASMDTQYF,TGTGCCAGTACCCCGGGGCCTAGCGGGGGGGCCTCGATGGATACGCAGTATTTT
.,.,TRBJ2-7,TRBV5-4,CASSPLPLDRPQYF,TGTGCCAGCAGCCCCCTTCCGCTGGACAGACCCCAGTACTTC
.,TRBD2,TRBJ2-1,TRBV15,CATSRDRLAGGLVDEQFF,TGTGCCACCAGCAGAGATCGACTAGCGGGAGGTCTAGTCGATGAGCAGTTCTTC
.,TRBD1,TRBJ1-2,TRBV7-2,CASSLVPGTGGDGYTF,TGTGCCAGCAGCTTAGTTCCCGGGACAGGGGGCGATGGCTACACCTTC
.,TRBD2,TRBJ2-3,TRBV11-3,CASSPSGINTDTQYF,TGTGCCAGCAGCCCCAGCGGGATCAACACAGATACGCAGTATTTT
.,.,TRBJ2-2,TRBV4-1,CASSRGDLNTGELFF,TGCGCCAGCAGCCGGGGGGACTTGAACACCGGGGAGCTGTTTTTT
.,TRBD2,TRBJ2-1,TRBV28,CAIRTSGYNEQFF,TGTGCCATCAGGACTAGCGGTTACAATGAGCAGTTCTTC
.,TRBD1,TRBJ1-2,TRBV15,CATSRDQEVRGREWNGYTF,TGTGCCACCAGCAGAGATCAAGAGGTCAGGGGGCGGGAATGGAATGGCTACACCTTC
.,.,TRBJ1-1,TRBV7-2,CASSLSRNTEAFF,TGTGCCAGCAGCCTCTCGCGGAACACTGAAGCTTTCTTT
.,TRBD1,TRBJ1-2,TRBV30,CAWSDRGGGYGYTF,TGTGCCTGGAGCGACAGGGGGGGTGGGTATGGCTACACCTTC
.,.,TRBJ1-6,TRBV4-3,CASSQDRDSPLHF,TGCGCCAGCAGCCAAGACAGGGATTCACCCCTCCACTTT
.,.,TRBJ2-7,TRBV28,CASSQGPSYEQYF,TGTGCCAGCAGCCAGGGCCCTTCCTACGAGCAGTACTTC
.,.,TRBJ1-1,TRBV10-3,CAISGRVEDTEAFF,TGTGCCATCAGTGGCAGGGTAGAGGACACTGAAGCTTTCTTT
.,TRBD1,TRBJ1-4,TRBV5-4,CASSRGTGDEKLFF,TGTGCCAGCAGCCGGGGGACAGGGGATGAAAAACTGTTTTTT
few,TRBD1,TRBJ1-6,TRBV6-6,CASNSGQGNSPLHF,TGTGCCAGCAACTCGGGACAGGGTAATTCACCCCTCCACTTT